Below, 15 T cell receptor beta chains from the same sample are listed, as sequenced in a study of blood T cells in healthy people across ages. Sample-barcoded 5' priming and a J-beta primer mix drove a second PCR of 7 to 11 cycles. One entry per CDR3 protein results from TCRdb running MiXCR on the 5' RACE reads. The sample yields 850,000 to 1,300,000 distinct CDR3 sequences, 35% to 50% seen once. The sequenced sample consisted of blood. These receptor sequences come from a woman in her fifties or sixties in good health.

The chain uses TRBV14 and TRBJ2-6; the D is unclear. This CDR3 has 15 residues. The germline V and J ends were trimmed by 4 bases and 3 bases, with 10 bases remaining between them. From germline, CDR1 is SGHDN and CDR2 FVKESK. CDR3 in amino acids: CASSPRISGANVLTF. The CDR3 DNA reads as TGTGCCAGCAGCCCACGAATCAGTGGGGCCAACGTCCTGACTTTC.

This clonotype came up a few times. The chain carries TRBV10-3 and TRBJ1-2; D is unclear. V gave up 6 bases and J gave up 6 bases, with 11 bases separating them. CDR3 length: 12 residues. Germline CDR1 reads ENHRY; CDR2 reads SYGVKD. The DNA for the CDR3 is TGTGCCATCAGCCCGGACGTTGATGGCTACACCTTC. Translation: CAISPDVDGYTF.

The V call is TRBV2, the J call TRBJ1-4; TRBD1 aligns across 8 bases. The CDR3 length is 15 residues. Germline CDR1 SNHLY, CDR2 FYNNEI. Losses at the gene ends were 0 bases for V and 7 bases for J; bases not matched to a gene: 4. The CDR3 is CASSEANRGGEKLFF. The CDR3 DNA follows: TGTGCCAGCAGTGAAGCGAACAGGGGGGGTGAAAAACTGTTTTTT.

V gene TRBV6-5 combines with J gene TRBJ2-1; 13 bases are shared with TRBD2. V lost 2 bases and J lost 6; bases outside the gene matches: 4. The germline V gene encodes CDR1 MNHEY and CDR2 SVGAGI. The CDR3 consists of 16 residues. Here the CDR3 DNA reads TGTGCCAGCAGTTACCTAACTAGCGGGGGGGGCAATGAGCAGTTCTTC. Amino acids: CASSYLTSGGGNEQFF.

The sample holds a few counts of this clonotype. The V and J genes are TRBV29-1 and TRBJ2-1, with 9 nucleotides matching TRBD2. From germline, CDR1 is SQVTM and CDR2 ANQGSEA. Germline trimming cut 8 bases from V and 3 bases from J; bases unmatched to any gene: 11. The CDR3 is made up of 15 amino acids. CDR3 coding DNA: TGCAGCCATGTTGAGGCGGGAGGGCTCTACAATGAGCAGTTCTTC. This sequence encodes CSHVEAGGLYNEQFF.

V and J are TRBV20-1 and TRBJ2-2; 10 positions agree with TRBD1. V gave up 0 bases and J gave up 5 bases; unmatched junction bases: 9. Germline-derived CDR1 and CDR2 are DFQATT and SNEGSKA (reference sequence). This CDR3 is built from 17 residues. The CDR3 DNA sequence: TGCAGTGCTAGAGATTGGAGACAGGGGGCAGGGACCGGGGAGCTGTTTTTT. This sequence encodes CSARDWRQGAGTGELFF.

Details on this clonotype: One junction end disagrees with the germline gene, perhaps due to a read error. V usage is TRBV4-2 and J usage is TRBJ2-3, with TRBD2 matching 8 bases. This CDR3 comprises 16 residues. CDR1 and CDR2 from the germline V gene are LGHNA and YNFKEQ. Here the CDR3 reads CASSQGSGSPVDTRYF. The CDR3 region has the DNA TGTGCCAGCAGCCAAGGCAGCGGGAGCCCAGTGGATACGCGGTATTTT.

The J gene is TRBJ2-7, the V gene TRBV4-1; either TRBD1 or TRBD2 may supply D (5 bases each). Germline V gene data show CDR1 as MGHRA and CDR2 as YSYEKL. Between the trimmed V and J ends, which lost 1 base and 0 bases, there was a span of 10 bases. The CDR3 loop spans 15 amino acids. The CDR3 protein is CASSQVYGGSYEQYF. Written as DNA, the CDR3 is TGCGCCAGCAGCCAAGTATATGGGGGCTCCTACGAGCAGTACTTC.

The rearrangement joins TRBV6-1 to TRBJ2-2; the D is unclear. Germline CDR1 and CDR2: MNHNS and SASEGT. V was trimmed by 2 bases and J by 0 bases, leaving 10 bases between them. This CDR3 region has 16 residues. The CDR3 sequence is CASSELTLANTGELFF. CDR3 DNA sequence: TGTGCCAGCAGTGAACTTACCCTCGCGAACACCGGGGAGCTGTTTTTT.

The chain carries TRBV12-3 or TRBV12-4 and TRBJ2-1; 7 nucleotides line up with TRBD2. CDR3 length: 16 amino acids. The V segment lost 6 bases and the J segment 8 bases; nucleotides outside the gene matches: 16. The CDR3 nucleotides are TGTGCCAGCAGCCTCAGAATTAGAGGGAGGGCGGATGAGCAGTTCTTC. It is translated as CASSLRIRGRADEQFF.

The CDR3 DNA follows: TGTGCCAGCAGTTTAAGGAGGACAGGGAAGACCGCAGAGACCCAGTACTTC. Its translation: CASSLRRTGKTAETQYF. V usage is TRBV27 and J usage is TRBJ2-5; 8 positions agree with TRBD1. The junction had 12 bases not matched to a gene; V was cut back by 2 bases and J by 4 bases. The length of the CDR3 is 17 residues. Germline V gene sequence: CDR1 MNHEY, CDR2 SMNVEV (reference sequence).

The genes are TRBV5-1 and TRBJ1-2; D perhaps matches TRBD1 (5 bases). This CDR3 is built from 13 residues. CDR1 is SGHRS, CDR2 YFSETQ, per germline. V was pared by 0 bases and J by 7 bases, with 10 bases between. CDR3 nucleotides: TGCGCCAGCAGCTTGGTCGGGGCGCTTGGCTACACCTTC. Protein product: CASSLVGALGYTF.

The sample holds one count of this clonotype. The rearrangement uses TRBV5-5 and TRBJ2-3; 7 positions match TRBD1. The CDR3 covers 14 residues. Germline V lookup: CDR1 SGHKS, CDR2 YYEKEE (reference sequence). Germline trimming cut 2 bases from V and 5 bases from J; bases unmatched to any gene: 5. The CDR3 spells CASSFEGAEDTQYF. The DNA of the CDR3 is TGTGCCAGCAGCTTTGAGGGGGCGGAAGATACGCAGTATTTT.

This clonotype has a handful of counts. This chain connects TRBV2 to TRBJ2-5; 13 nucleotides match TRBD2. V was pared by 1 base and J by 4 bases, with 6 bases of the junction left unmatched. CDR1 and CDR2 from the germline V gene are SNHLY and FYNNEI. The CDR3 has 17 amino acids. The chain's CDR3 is CASSEGTSGSRVETQYF. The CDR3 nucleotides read TGTGCCAGCAGTGAAGGGACTAGCGGGAGTCGGGTAGAGACCCAGTACTTC. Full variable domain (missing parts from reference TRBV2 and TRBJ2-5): EPEVTQTPSHQVTQMGQEVILRCVPISNHLYFYWYRQILGQKVEFLVSFYNNEISEKSEIFDDQFSVERPDGSNFTLKIRSTKLEDSAMYFCASSEGTSGSRVETQYFGPGTRLLVL.

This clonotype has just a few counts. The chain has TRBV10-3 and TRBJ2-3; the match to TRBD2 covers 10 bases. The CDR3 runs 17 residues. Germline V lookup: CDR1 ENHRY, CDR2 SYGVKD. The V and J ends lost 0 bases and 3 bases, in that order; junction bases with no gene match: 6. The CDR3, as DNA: TGTGCCATCAGTGAGTCTTCTAGCGGGGGAATTACAGATACGCAGTATTTT. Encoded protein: CAISESSSGGITDTQYF.